The rows below give T cell receptor beta chains drawn from one sample of a study of OX40 agonist ivuxolimab in advanced cancers. The protocol was immunoSEQ multiplex PCR, while the TCRdb copy is restricted to in-frame clones and leaves out a portion. The sample lists tens of thousands of clones; approximately 88% were seen once. Sequencing used CD4+ or CD8+ T cells sorted from blood, obtained in a trial of the OX40 agonist ivuxolimab. The receptors come from an adult with an advanced solid tumor such as melanoma, head and neck, liver or kidney cancer. Each CDR3 is given with its conserved first and last residue. D genes are given only for firm matches. For some rows the clone size is stated as once, few or many, or as a class when expanded; others skip it.

d_call,j_call,clone_size,cdr3_length,v_call,cdr3_nt,cdr3_aa
NA,TRBJ2-3,few,14,TRBV5-1,TGCGCCAGCAGCTTGGGGTTGGACGTGGATACGCAGTATTTT,CASSLGLDVDTQYF
NA,TRBJ2-2,NA,15,TRBV6-5,TGTGCCAGCAGTTCCGGGACACGGAACACCGGGGAGCTGTTTTTT,CASSSGTRNTGELFF
TRBD1,TRBJ1-5,NA,17,TRBV30,TGTGCCTGGAGTGCAGGGACAGGGGGAACGGGAAATCAGCCCCAGCATTTT,CAWSAGTGGTGNQPQHF
NA,TRBJ1-1,NA,13,TRBV30,TGTGCCTGGAAGGGTGTTCTGAACACTGAAGCTTTCTTT,CAWKGVLNTEAFF
NA,TRBJ2-7,NA,16,TRBV5-4,TGTGCCAGCAGCTTTAATAGCGGTAGCGTCTCCTACGAGCAGTACTTC,CASSFNSGSVSYEQYF
TRBD1,TRBJ1-1,NA,14,TRBV7-9,TGTGCCAGCACCGAACAGGGGGTACAATTTGAAGCTTTCTTT,CASTEQGVQFEAFF
TRBD2,TRBJ2-1,NA,15,TRBV7-2,TGTGCCAGCAGCCCGAGCGGGAGGGCTCGGGGTGAGCAGTTCTTC,CASSPSGRARGEQFF
NA,TRBJ2-2,NA,16,TRBV18,TGTGCCAGCGCTCCGCGGGCGGAGATGAACACCGGGGAGCTGTTTTTT,CASAPRAEMNTGELFF
TRBD2,TRBJ2-5,NA,13,TRBV6-1,TGTGCCAGCAAGGCGGGAGGGCCGGAGACCCAGTACTTC,CASKAGGPETQYF
NA,TRBJ2-6,NA,15,TRBV5-4,TGTGCCAGCAGCTGGGGGGGCACGGGGGCCAACGTCCTGACTTTC,CASSWGGTGANVLTF
NA,TRBJ2-1,NA,13,TRBV19,TGTGCCAGTAGTATGTCCCCCTACAATGAGCAGTTCTTC,CASSMSPYNEQFF
TRBD2,TRBJ2-2,NA,14,TRBV19,TGTGCCGTAAAAGGACTAGCGGACACCGGGGAGCTGTTTTTT,CAVKGLADTGELFF
NA,TRBJ2-7,NA,13,TRBV7-8,TGTGCCAGCAGCCTCACGGCAGGGGCCGAGCAGTACTTC,CASSLTAGAEQYF
NA,TRBJ1-1,NA,14,TRBV18,TGTGCCAGCTCAGAAGCGATCCGAAACACTGAAGCTTTCTTT,CASSEAIRNTEAFF
NA,TRBJ2-2,once,15,TRBV19,TGTGCCAGTAGTAGGGCAGCAGGGAACACCGGGGAGCTGTTTTTT,CASSRAAGNTGELFF
NA,TRBJ1-1,NA,12,TRBV6-1,TGTGCCAGCAGTGGAGTGAAGGGGACGGCTTTCTTT,CASSGVKGTAFF
NA,TRBJ1-5,NA,18,TRBV6-1,TGTGCCAGCAGTGAAGAGGGGCGATTAACCTATAGCAATCAGCCCCAGCATTTT,CASSEEGRLTYSNQPQHF
TRBD1,TRBJ1-5,NA,14,TRBV7-8,TGTGCCAGCAGCGGGACAGCCGTTAATCAGCCCCAGCATTTT,CASSGTAVNQPQHF
TRBD2,TRBJ2-7,NA,16,TRBV6-1,TGTGCCAGCAGTGTGGGACTAGCGGCAAGCTCCTACGAGCAGTACTTC,CASSVGLAASSYEQYF
NA,TRBJ2-2,NA,14,TRBV11-2,TGTGCCAGCAGCTTAGTACGAGGGTCCGGGGAGCTGTTTTTT,CASSLVRGSGELFF
NA,TRBJ2-3,NA,18,TRBV11-2,TGTGCCAGCAGCTTTATACTCCCCCAACTAGCAGGGACAGATACGCAGTATTTT,CASSFILPQLAGTDTQYF
TRBD2,TRBJ2-7,NA,18,TRBV19,TGTGCCAGTAGTGTGGGACTAGCGGGAGGTTCGCGTTCTTACGAGCAGTACTTC,CASSVGLAGGSRSYEQYF
NA,TRBJ2-7,NA,14,TRBV7-2,TGTGCCAGCAGCTTAGGCGGGATATCTTACGAGCAGTACTTC,CASSLGGISYEQYF
TRBD2,TRBJ2-2,many,16,TRBV6-1,TGTGCCAGCAGTGAAGGGACTAGCGGGAGGGCCGGGGAGCTGTTTTTT,CASSEGTSGRAGELFF
NA,TRBJ2-5,NA,15,TRBV14,TGTGCCAGCAGCCAACTAGGACAGATTGAAGAGACCCAGTACTTC,CASSQLGQIEETQYF
NA,TRBJ2-1,NA,13,TRBV11-2,TGTGCCAGCAGCTTTGGGCTAGCTATTGAGCAGTTCTTC,CASSFGLAIEQFF
NA,TRBJ1-1,few,13,TRBV6-6,TGTGCCAGCAGTACCGGGTGGAACACTGAAGCTTTCTTT,CASSTGWNTEAFF
NA,TRBJ2-7,once,15,TRBV19,TGTGCCAGCCGAAGACAGTCGGGAGAAAATTACGAGCAGTACTTC,CASRRQSGENYEQYF
NA,TRBJ2-3,NA,13,TRBV11-3,TGTGCCAGCAGCCGAGGGTTGTGGGATACGCAGTATTTT,CASSRGLWDTQYF
NA,TRBJ2-5,few,16,TRBV15,TGTGCCACCAGCAGAGATCTGATGTCCGGGCGAGAGACCCAGTACTTC,CATSRDLMSGRETQYF
NA,TRBJ2-3,NA,16,TRBV2,TGTGCCAGCAGTGAAATCGATTTTCCTAGCACAGATACGCAGTATTTT,CASSEIDFPSTDTQYF
TRBD2,TRBJ2-7,NA,16,TRBV6-1,TGTGCCAGCAGTGTCCGGGCTAGCGGGGGATCCTACGAGCAGTACTTC,CASSVRASGGSYEQYF
NA,TRBJ1-1,NA,10,TRBV30,TGTGCCTGGGGGAACACTGAAGCTTTCTTT,CAWGNTEAFF
TRBD1,TRBJ2-1,once,14,TRBV19,TGTGCCAGTAGTATTCGGGGACAGTCCAATGAGCAGTTCTTC,CASSIRGQSNEQFF
NA,TRBJ1-1,NA,16,TRBV7-2,TGTGCCAGCAGCCTAAACTCCGGGACATTTAACACTGAAGCTTTCTTT,CASSLNSGTFNTEAFF
NA,TRBJ2-7,NA,13,TRBV6-1,TGTGCCAGCAGTGAACCCTATCGTCGGGACACAAACTTC,CASSEPYRRDTNF
TRBD1,TRBJ2-7,NA,12,TRBV30,TGTGCCCAAGGGGACAGGACCTACGAGCAGTACTTC,CAQGDRTYEQYF
NA,TRBJ1-2,NA,14,TRBV5-1,TGCGCCAGCAGCCCCAACGAAGACAGGTCTGGCTACACCTTC,CASSPNEDRSGYTF
NA,TRBJ1-3,NA,17,TRBV5-1,TGCGCCAGCAGCTTGGGGGGTGGACTTTTCTCTGGAAACACCATATATTTT,CASSLGGGLFSGNTIYF
NA,TRBJ2-2,once,17,TRBV28,TGTGCCAGCAGGGACCTGGGACTCACAATGAACACCGGGGAGCTGTTTTTT,CASRDLGLTMNTGELFF
NA,TRBJ1-2,NA,12,TRBV4-1,TGCGCCAGCAGCCCCACAGGGCGGGGCTACACCTTC,CASSPTGRGYTF
NA,TRBJ1-4,NA,14,TRBV5-1,NA,CASSYETGLKNCFF
TRBD2,TRBJ2-1,NA,17,TRBV9,TGTGCCAGCAGCCTGGGACTAGCGGGAGCGTCCTACAATGAGCAGTTCTTC,CASSLGLAGASYNEQFF
NA,TRBJ2-2,NA,16,TRBV7-3,TGTGCCAGCAGCTTGCAAATGGGGGCTAGCGCCGGGGAGCTGTTTTTT,CASSLQMGASAGELFF
TRBD1,TRBJ1-3,NA,16,TRBV9,TGTGCCAGCAGCGTGAGGACAGGCCGCTCTGGAAACACCATATATTTT,CASSVRTGRSGNTIYF
NA,TRBJ2-7,NA,15,TRBV7-8,TGTGCCAGCAGCTCAGCCAGAGGGGGAACCTACGAGCAGTACTTC,CASSSARGGTYEQYF
NA,TRBJ1-1,NA,16,TRBV23-1,TGCGCCAGCAGTCCCACCCATTTGGGGGAGGACATGTTAGCTTTCTTT,CASSPTHLGEDMLAFF
NA,TRBJ2-7,NA,13,TRBV29-1,TGCAGCGTTTCCAGGGTCCAAGACAGCGAGCAGTACTTC,CSVSRVQDSEQYF
NA,TRBJ1-6,NA,12,TRBV7-2,TGTGCCAGCAGCTTAGGCGCTTCACCCCTCCACTTT,CASSLGASPLHF
NA,TRBJ1-3,NA,14,TRBV19,TGTGCCAGTAGTGAGACGGGCTCTGGAAACACCATATATTTT,CASSETGSGNTIYF
NA,TRBJ2-1,NA,15,TRBV14,TGTGCCAGCAGCCAGGGTGTAGGGCATCCCGTTGAGCAGTTCTTC,CASSQGVGHPVEQFF
TRBD1,TRBJ1-5,NA,17,TRBV19,TGTGCCAGTAGCCGGGACAGGGGGCAGCGTAGCAATCAGCCCCAGCATTTT,CASSRDRGQRSNQPQHF
NA,TRBJ1-5,NA,14,TRBV28,TGTGCCAGCATCCCAGCGGGGGGCAGTCAGCCCCAGCATTTT,CASIPAGGSQPQHF
NA,TRBJ1-1,NA,15,TRBV7-9,TGTGCCAGCAGCTTAAAGGCGGCAATGAACACTGAAGCTTTCTTT,CASSLKAAMNTEAFF
NA,TRBJ1-2,NA,16,TRBV7-9,TGTGCCAGCATCCCCCGACTGGGTGAGGGCCACTATGGCTACACCTTC,CASIPRLGEGHYGYTF
TRBD2,TRBJ2-5,NA,14,TRBV27,TGTGCCAGCAGTACGCCGGACGGGGGGGAGACCCAGTACTTC,CASSTPDGGETQYF
NA,TRBJ2-1,NA,13,TRBV7-9,TGTGCCAGCAGCTTAGGAGTTGGTATAGCGCAGTTCTTC,CASSLGVGIAQFF
TRBD2,TRBJ2-1,NA,15,TRBV5-4,TGTGCCAGCACCAGAGCGGGAGCGAAGTACAATGAGCAGTTCTTC,CASTRAGAKYNEQFF
NA,TRBJ1-1,NA,15,TRBV5-1,TGCGCCAGCAGCTTGTCACGGACAGTGAACACTGAAGCTTTCTTT,CASSLSRTVNTEAFF